The clone carrying this T cell receptor beta chain is medium-sized within its sample. What it recognizes is unknown. Full-length variable regions came from constant-region reverse primers plus semi-nested Nested Universal Primer A PCR. In TCRdb, the 5' RACE reads were re-called with MiXCR into one record per CDR3 protein. Seen here are approximately 10,000 distinct CDR3 sequences, roughly 25% observed once, and the top ten hold roughly 3.2%. Treg sorting used a CD4+CD25+CD127-/low gate. The CDR3 spans 14 residues. The V segment lost 4 bases and the J segment 8 bases; nucleotides outside the gene matches: 4. Study results and caveats: The TCR gene usage of tumor memory CD4+ T cells clustered together with blood and lymph node memory CD4+ cells and with lymph node naive CD4+ cells.

V and J are TRBV12-3 or TRBV12-4 and TRBJ1-4, with TRBD1 identical over 10 bases. This receptor was taken from a female donor with breast cancer. Sample: Tregs sorted from blood. CDR3 sequence reads: CASSSGQGREKLFF. CDR3 nucleotide sequence: TGTGCCAGCAGTTCGGGACAGGGGAGGGAAAAACTGTTTTTT.